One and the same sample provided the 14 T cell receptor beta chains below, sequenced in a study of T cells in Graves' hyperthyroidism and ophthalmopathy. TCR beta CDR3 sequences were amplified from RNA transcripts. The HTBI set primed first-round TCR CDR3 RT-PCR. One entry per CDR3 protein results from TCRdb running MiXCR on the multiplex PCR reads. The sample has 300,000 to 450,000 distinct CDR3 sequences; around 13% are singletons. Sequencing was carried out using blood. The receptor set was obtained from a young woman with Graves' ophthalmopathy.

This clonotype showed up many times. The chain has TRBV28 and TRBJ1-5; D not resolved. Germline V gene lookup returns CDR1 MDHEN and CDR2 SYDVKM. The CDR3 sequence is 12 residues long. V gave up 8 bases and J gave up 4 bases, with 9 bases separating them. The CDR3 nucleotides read TGTGCCAGCCACGAGTGGAATCAGCCCCAGCATTTT. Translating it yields CASHEWNQPQHF.

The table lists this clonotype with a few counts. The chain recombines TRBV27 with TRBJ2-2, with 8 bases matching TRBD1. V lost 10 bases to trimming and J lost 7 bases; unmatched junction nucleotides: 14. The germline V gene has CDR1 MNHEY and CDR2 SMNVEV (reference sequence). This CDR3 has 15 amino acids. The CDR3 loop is CANHYGTGVNGELFF. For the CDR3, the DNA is TGTGCCAACCATTACGGGACAGGCGTTAACGGGGAGCTGTTTTTT.

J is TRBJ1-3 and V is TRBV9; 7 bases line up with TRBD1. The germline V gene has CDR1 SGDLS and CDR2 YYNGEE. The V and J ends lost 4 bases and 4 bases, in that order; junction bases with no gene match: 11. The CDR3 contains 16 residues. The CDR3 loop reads CASSLSLGQAGNTIYF. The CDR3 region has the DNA TGTGCCAGCAGCCTTAGCCTCGGACAGGCCGGAAACACCATATATTTT.

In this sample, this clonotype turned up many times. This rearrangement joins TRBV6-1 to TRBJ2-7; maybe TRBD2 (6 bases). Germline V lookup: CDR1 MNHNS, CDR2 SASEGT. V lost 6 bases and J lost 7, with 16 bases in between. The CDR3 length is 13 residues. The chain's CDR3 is CASSPGVLREQYF. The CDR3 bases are TGTGCCAGCAGCCCGGGGGTCCTTCGGGAGCAGTACTTC.

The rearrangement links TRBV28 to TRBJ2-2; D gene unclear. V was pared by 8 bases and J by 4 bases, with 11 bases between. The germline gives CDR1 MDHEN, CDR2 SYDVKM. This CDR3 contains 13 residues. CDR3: CASSPQITGELFF. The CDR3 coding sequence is TGTGCCAGCTCCCCTCAGATCACCGGGGAGCTGTTTTTT.

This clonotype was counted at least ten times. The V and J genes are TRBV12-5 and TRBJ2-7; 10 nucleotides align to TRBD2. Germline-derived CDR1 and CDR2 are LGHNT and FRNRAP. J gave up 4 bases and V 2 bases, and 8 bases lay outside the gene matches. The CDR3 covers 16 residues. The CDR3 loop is CASGLPERGGFYEQYF. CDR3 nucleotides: TGTGCTAGTGGTTTGCCCGAGCGGGGGGGCTTTTACGAGCAGTACTTC.

In DNA, the CDR3 is TGTGCCTGGAGTCTTCAGAGACACACTGAAGCTTTCTTT. Amino acids: CAWSLQRHTEAFF. The gene calls are TRBV30 and TRBJ1-1; D remains unclear. V was shortened by 2 bases and J by 3 bases, with 10 bases between the two germline ends. Germline CDR1 reads GTSNPN; CDR2 reads SVGIG (reference sequence). This CDR3 is 13 amino acids long.

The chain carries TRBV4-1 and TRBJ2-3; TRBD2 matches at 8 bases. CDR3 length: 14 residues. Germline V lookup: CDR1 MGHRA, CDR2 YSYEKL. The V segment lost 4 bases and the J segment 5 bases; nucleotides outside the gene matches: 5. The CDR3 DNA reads TGCGCCAGCAGCCTCGGGAGGGGCCAAGATACGCAGTATTTT. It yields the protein CASSLGRGQDTQYF.

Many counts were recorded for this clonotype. The CDR3 DNA sequence: TGCGCCAGCAGCTTGGTGGCAGGGGGCGGACGGAACACTGAAGCTTTCTTT. Translated: CASSLVAGGGRNTEAFF. The chain combines TRBV5-1 with TRBJ1-1; TRBD1 matches 8 bases. Germline V lookup: CDR1 SGHRS, CDR2 YFSETQ. The CDR3 has 17 amino acids. V lost 0 bases, J lost 1 base, and 8 bases stayed unmatched.

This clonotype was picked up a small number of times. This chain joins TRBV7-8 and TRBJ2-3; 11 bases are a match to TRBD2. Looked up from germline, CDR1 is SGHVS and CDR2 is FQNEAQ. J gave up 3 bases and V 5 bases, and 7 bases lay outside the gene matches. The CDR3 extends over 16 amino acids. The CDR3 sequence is CASSSYIAGGTDTQYF. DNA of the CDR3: TGTGCCAGCAGCAGCTATATAGCGGGGGGGACAGATACGCAGTATTTT.

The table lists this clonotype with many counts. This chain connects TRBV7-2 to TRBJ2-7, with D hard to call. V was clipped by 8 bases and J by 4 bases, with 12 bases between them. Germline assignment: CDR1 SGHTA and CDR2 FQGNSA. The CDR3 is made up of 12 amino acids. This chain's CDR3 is CASGSIGYEQYF. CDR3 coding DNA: TGTGCCAGCGGCTCCATCGGATACGAGCAGTACTTC. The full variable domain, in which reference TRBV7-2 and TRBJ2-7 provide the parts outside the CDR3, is GAGVSQSPSNKVTEKGKDVELRCDPISGHTALYWYRQSLGQGLEFLIYFQGNSAPDKSGLPSDRFSAERTGGSVSTLTIQRTQQEDSAVYLCASGSIGYEQYFGPGTRLTVT.

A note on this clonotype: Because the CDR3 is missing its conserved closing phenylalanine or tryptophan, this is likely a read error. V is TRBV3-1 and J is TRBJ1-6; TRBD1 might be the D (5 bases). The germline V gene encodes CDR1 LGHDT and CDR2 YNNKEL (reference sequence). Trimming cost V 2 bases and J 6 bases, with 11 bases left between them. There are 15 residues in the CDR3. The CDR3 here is CASSQLGHFNSPLHL. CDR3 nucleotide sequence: TGTGCCAGCAGCCAATTGGGGCACTTTAATTCACCCCTCCACCTT.

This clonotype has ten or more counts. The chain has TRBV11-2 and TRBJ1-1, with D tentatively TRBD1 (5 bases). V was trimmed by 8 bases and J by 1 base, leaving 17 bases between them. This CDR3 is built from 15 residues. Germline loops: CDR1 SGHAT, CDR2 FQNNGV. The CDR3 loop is CASRYSWTTNTEAFF. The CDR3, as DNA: TGTGCCAGCCGATACTCCTGGACAACGAACACTGAAGCTTTCTTT.

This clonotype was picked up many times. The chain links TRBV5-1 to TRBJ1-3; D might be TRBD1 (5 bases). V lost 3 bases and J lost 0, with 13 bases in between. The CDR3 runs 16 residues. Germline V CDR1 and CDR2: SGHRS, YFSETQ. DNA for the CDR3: TGCGCCAGCAGCTCCCGCGGGGGGAACTCTGGAAACACCATATATTTT. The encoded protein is CASSSRGGNSGNTIYF.